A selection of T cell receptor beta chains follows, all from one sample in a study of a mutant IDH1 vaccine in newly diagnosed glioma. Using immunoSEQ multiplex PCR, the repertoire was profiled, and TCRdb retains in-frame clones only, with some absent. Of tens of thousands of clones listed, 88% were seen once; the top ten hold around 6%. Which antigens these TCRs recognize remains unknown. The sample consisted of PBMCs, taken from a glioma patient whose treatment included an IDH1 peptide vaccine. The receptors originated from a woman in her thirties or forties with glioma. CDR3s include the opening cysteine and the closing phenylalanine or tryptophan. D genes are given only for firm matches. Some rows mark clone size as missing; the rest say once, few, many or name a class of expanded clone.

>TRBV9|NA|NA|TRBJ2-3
CASSVTGLGGTDTQYF
TGTGCCAGCAGCGTTACTGGCCTCGGCGGAACAGATACGCAGTATTTT
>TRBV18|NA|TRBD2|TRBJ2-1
CASSPSGLAGAREQFF
TGTGCCAGCTCACCATCGGGACTAGCGGGGGCTCGTGAGCAGTTCTTC
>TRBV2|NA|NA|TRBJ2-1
CASTLVVGRQFF
TGTGCCAGCACCCTAGTAGTGGGAAGGCAGTTCTTC
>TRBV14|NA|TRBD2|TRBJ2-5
CASSRGGGTSSKGGETQYF
TGTGCCAGCAGCCGGGGAGGCGGGACTAGCTCTAAGGGTGGGGAGACCCAGTACTTC
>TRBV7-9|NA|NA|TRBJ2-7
CASSLATGLSYEQYF
TGTGCCAGCAGCTTAGCTACAGGCCTCTCCTACGAGCAGTACTTC
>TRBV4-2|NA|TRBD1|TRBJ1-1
CASSQDRGQSNTEAFF
TGTGCCAGCAGCCAAGATAGGGGACAGTCGAACACTGAAGCTTTCTTT
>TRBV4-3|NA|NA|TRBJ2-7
CASSPDGLEQYF
TGCGCCAGCAGCCCCGACGGTTTGGAGCAGTACTTC
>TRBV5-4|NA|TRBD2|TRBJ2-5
CASSLSGGRETQYF
TGTGCCAGCAGCCTAAGCGGGGGGCGGGAGACCCAGTACTTC
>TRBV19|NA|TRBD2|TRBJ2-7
CASRRLAGEYEQYF
TGTGCCAGTAGAAGGCTAGCGGGAGAATACGAGCAGTACTTC
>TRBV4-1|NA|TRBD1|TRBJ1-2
CASSGSLDRGNYGYTF
TGCGCCAGCAGCGGAAGCCTGGACAGGGGAAACTATGGCTACACCTTC
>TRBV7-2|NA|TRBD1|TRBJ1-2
CASSFSGTAGYTF
TGTGCCAGCAGCTTCTCCGGGACAGCCGGCTACACCTTC
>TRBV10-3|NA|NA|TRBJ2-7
CAISYGGGEQYF
TGTGCCATCAGCTACGGTGGGGGGGAGCAGTACTTC
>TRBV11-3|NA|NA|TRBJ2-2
CASSLPAGELFF
TGTGCCAGCAGCCTCCCGGCCGGGGAGCTGTTTTTT
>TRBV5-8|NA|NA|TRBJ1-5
CASSKLRGSNQPQHF
TGTGCCAGCAGCAAACTAAGGGGAAGCAATCAGCCCCAGCATTTT
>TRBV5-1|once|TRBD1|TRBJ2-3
CASSLAVDRVADTQYF
TGCGCCAGCAGCTTGGCCGTAGACAGGGTGGCTGATACGCAGTATTTT
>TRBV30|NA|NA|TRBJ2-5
CAWSLGQTYQETQYF
TGTGCCTGGAGTTTGGGGCAGACGTACCAAGAGACCCAGTACTTC
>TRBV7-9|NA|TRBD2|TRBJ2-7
CASSFATSGGAEQYF
TGTGCCAGCAGCTTCGCCACTAGCGGGGGGGCCGAGCAGTACTTC
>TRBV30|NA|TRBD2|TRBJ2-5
CASAGGPQETQYF
TGTGCCAGTGCGGGAGGGCCCCAGGAGACCCAGTACTTC
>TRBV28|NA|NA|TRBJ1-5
CASTNRLGTSNQPQHF
TGTGCCAGCACTAATCGCCTCGGGACAAGCAATCAGCCCCAGCATTTT
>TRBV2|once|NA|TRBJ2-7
CASRLGPTGAYEQYF
TGTGCCAGCAGACTCGGGCCTACCGGGGCCTACGAGCAGTACTTC
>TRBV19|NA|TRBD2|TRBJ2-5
CASSRMGGQETQYF
TGTGCCAGTAGTCGTATGGGGGGGCAAGAGACCCAGTACTTC
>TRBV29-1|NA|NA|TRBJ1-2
CSVEGQLRNYGYTF
TGCAGCGTTGAAGGACAGCTAAGAAACTATGGCTACACCTTC
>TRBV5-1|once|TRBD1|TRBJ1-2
CASSLDRDSNYGYTF
TGCGCCAGCAGCTTGGACCGGGACAGTAACTATGGCTACACCTTC
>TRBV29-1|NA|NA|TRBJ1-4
CSVVRGAQGKLFF
TGCAGCGTGGTTCGGGGGGCGCAGGGAAAACTGTTTTTT
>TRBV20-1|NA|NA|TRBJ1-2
CSASPIPGTPF
TGCAGTGCTAGCCCAATTCCCGGGACTCCCTTC
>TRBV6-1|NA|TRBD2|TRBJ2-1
CASSEAARGGGGSYNEQFF
TGTGCCAGCAGTGAAGCGGCGCGCGGGGGGGGTGGCTCCTACAATGAGCAGTTCTTC
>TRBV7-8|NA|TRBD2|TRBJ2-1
CASSTRSGGEQFF
TGTGCCAGCAGCACCCGTAGCGGGGGGGAGCAGTTCTTC
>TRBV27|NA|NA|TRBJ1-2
CASSTQDGVANYGYTF
TGTGCCAGCAGTACTCAGGATGGGGTAGCTAACTATGGCTACACCTTC
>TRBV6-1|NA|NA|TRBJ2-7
CASSATNEQYF
TGTGCCAGCAGTGCGACAAACGAGCAGTACTTC
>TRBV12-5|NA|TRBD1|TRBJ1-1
CASGLVIAGGVPEAFF
TGTGCTAGTGGTTTGGTAATTGCAGGGGGCGTCCCTGAAGCTTTCTTT
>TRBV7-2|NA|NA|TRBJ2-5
CASSLTWQETQYF
TGTGCCAGCAGCTTAACCTGGCAAGAGACCCAGTACTTC
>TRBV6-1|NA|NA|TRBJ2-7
CASLYNRATYEQYF
TGTGCCAGCCTATATAACAGGGCCACTTACGAGCAGTACTTC
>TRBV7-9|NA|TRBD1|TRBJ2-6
CASSWDRAGANVLTF
TGTGCCAGCAGCTGGGACAGGGCCGGGGCCAACGTCCTGACTTTC
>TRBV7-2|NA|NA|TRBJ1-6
CASSPQQNSPLHF
TGTGCCAGCAGCCCCCAACAGAATTCACCCCTCCACTTT
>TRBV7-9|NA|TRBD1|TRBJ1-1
CASSPDPGTVEAFF
TGTGCCAGCAGCCCGGATCCCGGGACAGTTGAAGCTTTCTTT
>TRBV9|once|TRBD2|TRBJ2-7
CASSSGLGYEQYF
TGTGCCAGCAGCTCCGGACTAGGTTACGAGCAGTACTTC
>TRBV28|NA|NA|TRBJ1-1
CASSLNLGSNTEAFF
TGTGCCAGCAGTTTAAATCTGGGATCGAACACTGAAGCTTTCTTT
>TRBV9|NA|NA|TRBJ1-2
CASSVEWASGYTF
TGTGCCAGCAGCGTAGAGTGGGCTAGCGGCTACACCTTC
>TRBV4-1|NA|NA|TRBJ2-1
CASSQNPGKGINEQFF
TGCGCCAGCAGCCAAAACCCGGGAAAGGGGATAAATGAGCAGTTCTTC
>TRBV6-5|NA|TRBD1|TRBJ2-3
CASTQMGQSTDTQYF
TGTGCCAGCACCCAAATGGGACAGAGTACAGATACGCAGTATTTT